This TCR beta chain originates from a study of OX40 agonist ivuxolimab in advanced cancers. Overall study context: Those treated in dose escalation had hepatocellular carcinoma, melanoma, renal cell cancer or head and neck cancer. Partial responses occurred in three patients (one hepatocellular carcinoma, two cutaneous melanoma).

Some clones are missing from TCRdb's copy, which holds only in-frame ones; the method was immunoSEQ multiplex PCR. The top ten hold under 2% of the sample, which has about 87,000 clones, 80% to 90% seen once. The V gene lost 4 bases and the J gene lost 0 bases, with 7 bases spanning the gap. Germline V lookup: CDR1 MNHEY, CDR2 SVGAGI. There are 15 residues in the CDR3. Collection of blood occurred at baseline, at cycle 4 day 1, and at cycle 7 day 1. V and J are TRBV6-5 and TRBJ1-6; D unclear. The receptor's source is an adult with an advanced solid tumor such as melanoma, head and neck, liver or kidney cancer. The specimen comprised CD4+ or CD8+ T cells sorted from blood, sampled in a trial of the OX40 agonist ivuxolimab. CDR3 nucleotide sequence: TGTGCCAGCAGTTTAGGACTCTCCTATAATTCACCCCTCCACTTT. It yields the protein CASSLGLSYNSPLHF.